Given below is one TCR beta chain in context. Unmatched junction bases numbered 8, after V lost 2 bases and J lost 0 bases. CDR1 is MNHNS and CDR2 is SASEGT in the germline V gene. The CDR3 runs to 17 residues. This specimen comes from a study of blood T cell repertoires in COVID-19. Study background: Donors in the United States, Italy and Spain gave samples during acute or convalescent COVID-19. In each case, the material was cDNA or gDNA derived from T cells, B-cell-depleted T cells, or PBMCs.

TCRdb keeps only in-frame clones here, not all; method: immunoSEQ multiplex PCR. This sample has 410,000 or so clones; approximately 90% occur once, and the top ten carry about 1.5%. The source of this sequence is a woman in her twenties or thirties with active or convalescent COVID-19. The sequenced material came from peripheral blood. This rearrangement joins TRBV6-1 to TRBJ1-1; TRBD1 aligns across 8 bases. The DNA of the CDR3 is TGTGCCAGCAGTGAACAGGGGGCTAGGGGATTGAACACTGAAGCTTTCTTT. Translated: CASSEQGARGLNTEAFF.